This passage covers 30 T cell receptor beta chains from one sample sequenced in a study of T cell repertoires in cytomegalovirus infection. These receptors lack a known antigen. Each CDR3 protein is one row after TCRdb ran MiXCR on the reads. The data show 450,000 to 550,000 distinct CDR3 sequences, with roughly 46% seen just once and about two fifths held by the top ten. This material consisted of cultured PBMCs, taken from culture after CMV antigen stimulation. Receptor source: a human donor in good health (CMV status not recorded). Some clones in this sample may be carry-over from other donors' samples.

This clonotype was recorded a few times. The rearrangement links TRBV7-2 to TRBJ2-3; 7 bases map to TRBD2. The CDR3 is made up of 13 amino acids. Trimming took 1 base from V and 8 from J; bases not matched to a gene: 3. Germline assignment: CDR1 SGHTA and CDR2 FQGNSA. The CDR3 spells CASSLGEGSTQYF. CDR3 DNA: TGTGCCAGCAGCTTAGGGGAGGGCAGTACGCAGTATTTT.

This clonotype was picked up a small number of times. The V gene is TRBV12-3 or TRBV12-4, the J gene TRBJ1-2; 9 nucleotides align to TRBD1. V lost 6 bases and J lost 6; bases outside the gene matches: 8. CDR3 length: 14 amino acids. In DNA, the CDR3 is TGTGCCAGCAGGCCAGGGACAGGGAATCATGGCTACACCTTC. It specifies CASRPGTGNHGYTF.

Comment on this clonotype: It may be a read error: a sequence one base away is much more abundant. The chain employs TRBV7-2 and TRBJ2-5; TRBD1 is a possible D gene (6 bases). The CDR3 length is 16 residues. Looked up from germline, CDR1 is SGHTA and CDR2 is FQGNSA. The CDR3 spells CASSQPSRRGWETRYF. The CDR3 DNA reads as TGTGCCAGCAGCCAACCTTCACGCAGGGGATGGGAGACCCGGTACTTC. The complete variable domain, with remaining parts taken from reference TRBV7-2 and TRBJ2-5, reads GAGVSQSPSNKVTEKGKDVELRCDPISGHTALYWYRQSLGQGLEFLIYFQGNSAPDKSGLPSDRFSAERTGGSVSTLTIQRTQQEDSAVYLCASSQPSRRGWETRYFGPGTRLLVL.

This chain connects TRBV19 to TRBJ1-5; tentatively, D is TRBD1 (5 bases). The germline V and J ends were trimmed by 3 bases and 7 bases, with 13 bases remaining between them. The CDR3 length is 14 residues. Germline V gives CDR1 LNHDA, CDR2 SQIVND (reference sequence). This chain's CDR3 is CASSIGGRGQPQHF. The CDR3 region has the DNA TGTGCCAGTAGTATTGGGGGAAGAGGGCAGCCCCAGCATTTT.

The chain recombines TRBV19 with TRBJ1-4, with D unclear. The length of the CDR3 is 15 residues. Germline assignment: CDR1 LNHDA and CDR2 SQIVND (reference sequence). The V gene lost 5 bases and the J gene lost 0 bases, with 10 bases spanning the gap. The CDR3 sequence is CASSADRSTNEKLFF. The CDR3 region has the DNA TGTGCCAGTAGTGCGGACCGTTCAACTAATGAAAAACTGTTTTTT. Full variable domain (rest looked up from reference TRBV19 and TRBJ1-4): DGGITQSPKYLFRKEGQNVTLSCEQNLNHDAMYWYRQDPGQGLRLIYYSQIVNDFQKGDIAEGYSVSREKKESFPLTVTSAQKNPTAFYLCASSADRSTNEKLFFGSGTQLSVL.

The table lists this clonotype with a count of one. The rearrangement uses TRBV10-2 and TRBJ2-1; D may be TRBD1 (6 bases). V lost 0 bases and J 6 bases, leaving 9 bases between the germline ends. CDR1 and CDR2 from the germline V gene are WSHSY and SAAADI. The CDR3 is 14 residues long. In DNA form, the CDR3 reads TGCGCCAGCAGTGAGTCGAGGACAGCCAATGAGCAGTTCTTC. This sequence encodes CASSESRTANEQFF.

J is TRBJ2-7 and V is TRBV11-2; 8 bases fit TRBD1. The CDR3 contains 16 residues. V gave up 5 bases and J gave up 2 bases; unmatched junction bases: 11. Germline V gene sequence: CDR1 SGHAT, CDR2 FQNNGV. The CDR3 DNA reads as TGTGCCAGCAGCCCCCTCCGGGACAGGAGACCCTACGAGCAGTACTTC. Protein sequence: CASSPLRDRRPYEQYF.

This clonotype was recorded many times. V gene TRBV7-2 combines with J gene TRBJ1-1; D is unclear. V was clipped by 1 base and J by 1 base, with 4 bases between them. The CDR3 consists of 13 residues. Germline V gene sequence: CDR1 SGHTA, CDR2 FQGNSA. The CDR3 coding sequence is TGTGCCAGCAGCTTAGAGGCGAACACTGAAGCTTTCTTT. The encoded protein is CASSLEANTEAFF.

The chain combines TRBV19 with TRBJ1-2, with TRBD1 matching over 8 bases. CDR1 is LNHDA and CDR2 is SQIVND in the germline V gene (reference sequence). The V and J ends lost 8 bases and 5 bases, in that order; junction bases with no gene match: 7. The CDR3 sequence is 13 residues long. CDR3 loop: CASADRDRYGYTF. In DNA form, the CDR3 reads TGTGCCAGTGCGGACAGGGATCGGTATGGCTACACCTTC.

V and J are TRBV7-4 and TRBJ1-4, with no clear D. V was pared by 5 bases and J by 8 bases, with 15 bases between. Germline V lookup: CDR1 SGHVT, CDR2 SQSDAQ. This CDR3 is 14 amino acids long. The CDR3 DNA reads TGTGCCAGCAGCAAGTCAGGTCCAGACGAAAAACTGTTTTTT. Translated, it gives CASSKSGPDEKLFF. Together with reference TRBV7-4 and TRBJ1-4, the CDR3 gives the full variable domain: GAGVSQSPRYKVAKRGRDVALRCDSISGHVTLYWYRQTLGQGSEVLTYSQSDAQRDKSGRPSGRFSAERPERSVSTLKIQRTEQGDSAVYLCASSKSGPDEKLFFGSGTQLSVL.

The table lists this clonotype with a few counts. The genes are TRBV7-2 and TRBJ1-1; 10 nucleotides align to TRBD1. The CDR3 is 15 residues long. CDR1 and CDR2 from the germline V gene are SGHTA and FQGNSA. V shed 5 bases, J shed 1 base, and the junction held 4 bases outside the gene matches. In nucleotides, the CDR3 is TGTGCCAGCAGCGCGGACAGGGGGTGGAACACTGAAGCTTTCTTT. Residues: CASSADRGWNTEAFF.

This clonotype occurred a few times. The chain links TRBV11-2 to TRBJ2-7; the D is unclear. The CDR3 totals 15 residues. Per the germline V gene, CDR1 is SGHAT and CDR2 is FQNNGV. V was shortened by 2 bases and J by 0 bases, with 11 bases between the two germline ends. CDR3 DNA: TGTGCCAGCAGCTTATGGCTCCCAGGCTCCTACGAGCAGTACTTC. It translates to CASSLWLPGSYEQYF.

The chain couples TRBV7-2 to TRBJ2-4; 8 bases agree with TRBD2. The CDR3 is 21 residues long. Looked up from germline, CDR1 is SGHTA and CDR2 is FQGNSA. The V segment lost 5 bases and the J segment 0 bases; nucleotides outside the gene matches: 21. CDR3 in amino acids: CASSPSPFRGSGRGAKNIQYF. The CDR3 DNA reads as TGTGCCAGCAGCCCCTCCCCGTTTCGCGGGAGCGGGAGAGGAGCCAAAAACATTCAGTACTTC.

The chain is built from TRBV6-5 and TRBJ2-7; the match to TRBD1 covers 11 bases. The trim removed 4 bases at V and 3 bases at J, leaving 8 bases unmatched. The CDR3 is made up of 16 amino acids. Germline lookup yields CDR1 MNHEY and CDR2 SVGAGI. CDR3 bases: TGTGCCAGCAGTTTAGGACAGGGGGCGCTGGGCTACGAGCAGTACTTC. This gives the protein CASSLGQGALGYEQYF.

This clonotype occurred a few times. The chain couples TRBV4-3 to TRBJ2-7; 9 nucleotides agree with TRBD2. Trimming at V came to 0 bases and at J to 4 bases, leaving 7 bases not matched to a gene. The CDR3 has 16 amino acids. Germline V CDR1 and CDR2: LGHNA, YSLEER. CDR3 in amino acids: CASSQEGVAGVYEQYF. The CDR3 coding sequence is TGCGCCAGCAGCCAAGAAGGAGTAGCGGGAGTGTACGAGCAGTACTTC.

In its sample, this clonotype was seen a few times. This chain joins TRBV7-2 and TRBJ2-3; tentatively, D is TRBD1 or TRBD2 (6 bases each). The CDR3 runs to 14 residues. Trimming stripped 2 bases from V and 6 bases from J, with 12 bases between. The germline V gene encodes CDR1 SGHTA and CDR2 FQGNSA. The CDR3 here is CASSLRVGGDTQYF. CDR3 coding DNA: TGTGCCAGCAGCTTACGGGTGGGGGGCGATACGCAGTATTTT.

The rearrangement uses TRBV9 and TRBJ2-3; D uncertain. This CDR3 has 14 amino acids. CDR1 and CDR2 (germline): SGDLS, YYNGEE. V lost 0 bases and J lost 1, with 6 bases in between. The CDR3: CASSVASGTDTQYF. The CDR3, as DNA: TGTGCCAGCAGCGTAGCATCCGGCACAGATACGCAGTATTTT.

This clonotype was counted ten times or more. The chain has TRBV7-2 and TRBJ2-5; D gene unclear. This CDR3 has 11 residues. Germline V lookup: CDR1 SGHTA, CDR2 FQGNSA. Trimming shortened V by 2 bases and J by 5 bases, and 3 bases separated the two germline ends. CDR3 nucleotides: TGTGCCAGCAGCTTAACGGAGACCCAGTACTTC. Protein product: CASSLTETQYF.

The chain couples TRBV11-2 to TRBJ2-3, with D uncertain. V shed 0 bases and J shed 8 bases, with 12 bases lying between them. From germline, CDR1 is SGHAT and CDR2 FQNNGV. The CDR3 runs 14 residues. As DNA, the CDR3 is TGTGCCAGCAGCTTAGATAGCCCCCGCGTTACGCAGTATTTT. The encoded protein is CASSLDSPRVTQYF.

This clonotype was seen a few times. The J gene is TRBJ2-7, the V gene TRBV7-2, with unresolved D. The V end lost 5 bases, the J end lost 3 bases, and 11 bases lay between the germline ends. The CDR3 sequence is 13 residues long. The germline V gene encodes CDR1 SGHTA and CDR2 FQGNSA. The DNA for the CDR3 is TGTGCCAGCAGCCGAAGTTCCGTCTACGAGCAGTACTTC. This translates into CASSRSSVYEQYF.

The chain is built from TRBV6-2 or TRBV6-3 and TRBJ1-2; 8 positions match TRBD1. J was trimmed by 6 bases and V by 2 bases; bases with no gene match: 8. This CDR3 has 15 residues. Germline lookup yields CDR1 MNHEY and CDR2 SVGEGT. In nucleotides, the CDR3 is TGTGCCAGCAGTTACAGGTCCGGACAGGGAAATGGCTACACCTTC. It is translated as CASSYRSGQGNGYTF.

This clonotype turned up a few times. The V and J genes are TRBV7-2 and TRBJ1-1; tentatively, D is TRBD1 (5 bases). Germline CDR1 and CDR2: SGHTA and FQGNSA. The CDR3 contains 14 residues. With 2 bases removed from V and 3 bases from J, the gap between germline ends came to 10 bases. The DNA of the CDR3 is TGTGCCAGCAGCTTACGGGGGGGTCACACTGAAGCTTTCTTT. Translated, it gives CASSLRGGHTEAFF.

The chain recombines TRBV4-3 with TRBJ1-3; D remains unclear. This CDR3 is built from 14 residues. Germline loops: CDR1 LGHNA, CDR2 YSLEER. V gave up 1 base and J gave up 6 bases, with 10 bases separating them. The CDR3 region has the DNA TGCGCCAGCAGCCAAGGGTCGAAAGAAAACACCATATATTTT. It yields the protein CASSQGSKENTIYF.

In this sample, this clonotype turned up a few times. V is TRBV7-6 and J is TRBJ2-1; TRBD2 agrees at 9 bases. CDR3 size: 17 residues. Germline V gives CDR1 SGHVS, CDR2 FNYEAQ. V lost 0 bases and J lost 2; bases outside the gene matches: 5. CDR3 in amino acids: CASSLALAGATYNEQFF. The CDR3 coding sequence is TGTGCCAGCAGCTTAGCGTTAGCGGGGGCCACCTACAATGAGCAGTTCTTC.

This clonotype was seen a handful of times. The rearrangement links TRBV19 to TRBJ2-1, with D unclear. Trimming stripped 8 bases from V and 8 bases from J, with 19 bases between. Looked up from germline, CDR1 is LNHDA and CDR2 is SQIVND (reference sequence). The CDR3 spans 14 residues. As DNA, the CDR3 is TGTGCCAGTGCTCGGGCTGACGTTCCCCATGAGCAGTTCTTC. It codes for CASARADVPHEQFF.

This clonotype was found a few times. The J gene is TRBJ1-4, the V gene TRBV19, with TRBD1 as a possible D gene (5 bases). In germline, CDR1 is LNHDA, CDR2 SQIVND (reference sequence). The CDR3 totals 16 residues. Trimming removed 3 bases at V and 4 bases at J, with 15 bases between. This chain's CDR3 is CASSIGGADGNEKLFF. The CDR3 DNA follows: TGTGCCAGTAGTATCGGTGGGGCGGACGGTAATGAAAAACTGTTTTTT.

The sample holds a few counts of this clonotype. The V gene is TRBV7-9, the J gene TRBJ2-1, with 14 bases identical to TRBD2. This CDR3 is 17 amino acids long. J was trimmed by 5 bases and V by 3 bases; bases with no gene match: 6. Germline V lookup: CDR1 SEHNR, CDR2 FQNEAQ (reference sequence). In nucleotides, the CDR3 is TGTGCCAGCAGCTTCGGGACTAGCGGGAGAAATAACAATGAGCAGTTCTTC. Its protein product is CASSFGTSGRNNNEQFF.

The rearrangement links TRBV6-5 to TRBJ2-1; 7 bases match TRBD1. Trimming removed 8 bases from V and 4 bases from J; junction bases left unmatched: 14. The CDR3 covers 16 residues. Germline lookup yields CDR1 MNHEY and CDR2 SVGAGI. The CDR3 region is CASGPDRRLTYNEQFF. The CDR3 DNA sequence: TGTGCCAGCGGTCCGGACAGGAGGTTAACATACAATGAGCAGTTCTTC.

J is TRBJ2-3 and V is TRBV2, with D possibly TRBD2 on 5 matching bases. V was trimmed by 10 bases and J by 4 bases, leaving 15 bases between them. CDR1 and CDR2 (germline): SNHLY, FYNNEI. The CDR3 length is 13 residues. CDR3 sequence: CATSSGIADTQYF. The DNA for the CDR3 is TGTGCCACTTCCTCCGGGATCGCAGATACGCAGTATTTT.

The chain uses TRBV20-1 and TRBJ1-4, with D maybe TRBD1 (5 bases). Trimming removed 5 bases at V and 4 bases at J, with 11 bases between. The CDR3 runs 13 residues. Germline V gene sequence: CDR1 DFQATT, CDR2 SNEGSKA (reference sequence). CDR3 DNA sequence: TGCAGTGCTGCTCAGGGAATTAATGAAAAACTGTTTTTT. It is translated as CSAAQGINEKLFF.